This is a list of T cell receptor beta chains from one sample in a study of spatial heterogeneity in lung cancer. TCRdb reanalysed the 5' RACE reads using MiXCR and keeps one entry per CDR3 protein. The sample holds tens of thousands of distinct CDR3 sequences, around 5.2% seen once. The input for sequencing was PBMCs, taken at surgery. The receptors were sampled from a female donor with early-stage non-small cell lung cancer. The CDR3 runs from the conserved cysteine through the conserved F or W. The D gene is left open where the match is weak. Part of the rows lack a size; the others show once, few, many or a class for expanded clones.

v_call	j_call	d_call	clone_size	cdr3_nt	cdr3_aa
TRBV7-9	TRBJ2-2	TRBD1	many	TGTGCCAGCAGCTTTCCCCTTAAGACAGGGGGCGCGGGCACCGGGGAGCTGTTTTTT	CASSFPLKTGGAGTGELFF
TRBV30	TRBJ1-3	TRBD1	many	TGTGCCTGGGGACAGGGGCCCTGGACCATATATTTT	CAWGQGPWTIYF
TRBV23-1	TRBJ2-5	TRBD2	.	TGCGCCAGCAGTCATACTCGGGGGGGCAGAGAGGAGACCCAGTACTTC	CASSHTRGGREETQYF
TRBV9	TRBJ2-3	.	many	TGTGCCAGCAGCAGAGATGGGGGGGCCTTAGATACGCAGTATTTT	CASSRDGGALDTQYF
TRBV7-9	TRBJ1-2	TRBD1	few	TGTGCCAGCAGCCCTTGGGCCCCAGGGGGCATTGGCTACACCTTC	CASSPWAPGGIGYTF
TRBV7-6	TRBJ1-5	.	many	TGTGCCAGCAGCCGCGGAGGGTTCAGCAATCAGCCCCAGCATTTT	CASSRGGFSNQPQHF
TRBV5-1	TRBJ2-5	TRBD2	many	TGCGCCAGCAGCTCCCATCCGGCTAGCGGGAGTAAAACACAAGAGACCCAGTACTTC	CASSSHPASGSKTQETQYF
TRBV20-1	TRBJ2-5	.	many	TGCAGTGCCGGGAGCAGGGGTAGGGCAGAAGAGACCCAGTACTTC	CSAGSRGRAEETQYF
TRBV6-7	TRBJ2-7	TRBD1	.	TGTGCCAGCAGTTCCGTCCGGGGGACAGGACCCTACGAGCAGTACTTC	CASSSVRGTGPYEQYF
TRBV20-1	TRBJ2-2	TRBD2	many	TGCAGTGCTAGAGATTACCGCGGGAGAGGGAGCACCGGGGAGCTGTTTTTT	CSARDYRGRGSTGELFF
TRBV6-5	TRBJ2-1	TRBD2	.	TGTGCCAGCAGTTACCGAACCGGGACTAGCGGGAGGGCCCCCCACAATGAGCAGTTCTTC	CASSYRTGTSGRAPHNEQFF
TRBV5-6	TRBJ2-7	TRBD1	many	TGTGCCAGCAGCCGAGGACAGGGGTACGAGCAGTACTTC	CASSRGQGYEQYF
TRBV5-1	TRBJ2-5	TRBD1	many	TGCGCCAGCCGGGCTACCGGGACAGCCGAGTGGGAGACCCAGTACTTC	CASRATGTAEWETQYF
TRBV6-2/TRBV6-3	TRBJ2-1	TRBD2	few	TGTGCCAGCAGTTACTTTAGCGGGATTATCAATGAGCAGTTCTTC	CASSYFSGIINEQFF
TRBV7-9	TRBJ2-5	TRBD2	many	TGTGCCAGCAGCCCTGGACTAGCGGAAGAGACCCAGTACTTC	CASSPGLAEETQYF
TRBV29-1	TRBJ2-1	TRBD2	many	TGCAGCGTTGAAGATCAACTAGCGGGCTACAATGAGCAGTTCTTC	CSVEDQLAGYNEQFF
TRBV9	TRBJ2-5	.	.	TGTGCCAGCAGCGGCGCTCCGGGGGCGTGGGAGACCCAGTACTTC	CASSGAPGAWETQYF
TRBV6-6	TRBJ2-4	.	many	TGTGCCAGCAGTACCGTTGGGAACATTCAGTACTTC	CASSTVGNIQYF
TRBV20-1	TRBJ1-5	.	many	TGCAGTGCTAGAGGGGCGGAGTATAGCAATCAGCCCCAGCATTTT	CSARGAEYSNQPQHF
TRBV24-1	TRBJ2-1	.	many	TGTGCCACCAGTGATTTCTTCAACAGCTCCTACAATGAGCAGTTCTTC	CATSDFFNSSYNEQFF
TRBV10-2	TRBJ2-7	TRBD2	few	TGCGCCAGCAGTGAGACTAGCGGGGGAAACTCCTACGAGCAGTACTTC	CASSETSGGNSYEQYF
TRBV12-5	TRBJ2-7	TRBD2	.	TGTGCTAGTGGGAGGGACTACACTTACGAGCAGTACTTC	CASGRDYTYEQYF
TRBV20-1	TRBJ2-5	TRBD1	many	TGCAGTGCTAGAGGCCGGACAGGGCCAGGGACCCAGTACTTC	CSARGRTGPGTQYF
TRBV7-9	TRBJ1-1	.	.	TGTGCCAGCAGCTTTTTCGACGCTCCGGACACTGAAGCTTTCTTT	CASSFFDAPDTEAFF
TRBV4-1	TRBJ1-1	.	many	TGCGCAAGCAGCCAAAAGGGTCCAGAGGACACTGAAGCTTTCTTT	CASSQKGPEDTEAFF
TRBV7-9	TRBJ2-7	.	many	TGTGCCAGCAGCGACCCGACAGGAGCCTACGAGCAGTACTTC	CASSDPTGAYEQYF
TRBV15	TRBJ1-3	.	many	TGTGCCACCCTGAACGGGGGATACTCTGGAAACACCATATATTTT	CATLNGGYSGNTIYF
TRBV7-3	TRBJ2-5	.	many	TGTGCCAGCAGCTTAACGGAAGAGACCCAGTACTTC	CASSLTEETQYF
TRBV7-2	TRBJ2-3	.	many	TGTGCCAGCACCCTTGGGGGGAGCGGTACGCAGTATTTT	CASTLGGSGTQYF
TRBV12-3/TRBV12-4	TRBJ2-2	.	few	TGTGCCAGCAGCCTCCAGGACTTCAGAGACACCGGGGAGCTGTTTTTT	CASSLQDFRDTGELFF
TRBV15	TRBJ1-4	.	.	TGTGCCACCAGCAGAGAGTCAGGGTGGGGTGAAAAACTGTTTTTT	CATSRESGWGEKLFF
TRBV20-1	TRBJ1-5	TRBD1	.	TGTAGTGCTAAAGACAGGGGGCAATATCAGCCCCAGCATTTT	CSAKDRGQYQPQHF
TRBV5-1	TRBJ2-2	TRBD1	many	TGCGCCAGCAGCTTCAACAGGGGTGACACCGGGGAGCTGTTTTTT	CASSFNRGDTGELFF
TRBV20-1	TRBJ1-1	.	many	TGCAGTGCTACCTGGGGGACTGAAGCTTTCTTT	CSATWGTEAFF
TRBV20-1	TRBJ2-7	.	.	TGCAGTGCTAGACCGGGTCGGTACGAGCAGTACTTC	CSARPGRYEQYF
TRBV5-1	TRBJ2-1	TRBD2	.	TGCGCCAGCAGCCGCCTAGCGGGAGCCCTTAGCTCCTACAATGAGCAGTTCTTC	CASSRLAGALSSYNEQFF
TRBV20-1	TRBJ2-1	TRBD2	many	TGCAGTGCTAGCGGGGGGGCAGTGGTGAATGAGCAGTTCTTC	CSASGGAVVNEQFF
TRBV7-8	TRBJ1-5	.	medium-sized	TGTGCCAGCAGCTCAGGAATGAATCAGCCCCAGCATTTT	CASSSGMNQPQHF
TRBV4-2	TRBJ1-2	TRBD1	many	TGTGCCAGCAGCCAAGATCACGGGGACAGCTTCTATGGCTACACCTTC	CASSQDHGDSFYGYTF
TRBV20-1	TRBJ1-4	.	few	TGCAGTGCTGCCCCTCCCCTTTACAATGAAAAACTGTTTTTT	CSAAPPLYNEKLFF
TRBV7-2	TRBJ2-1	.	few	TGTGCCAGCAGCTCGTCTAGTGGCGGCTCCTACAATGAGCAGTTCTTC	CASSSSSGGSYNEQFF
TRBV9	TRBJ1-2	TRBD1	few	TGTGCCAGCAGCGTAAGACAGGGAGATTATGGCTACACCTTC	CASSVRQGDYGYTF
TRBV28	TRBJ2-2	.	.	TGTGCCAGCAGTCGCGTACCAAGTCGCGCCGGGGAGCTGTTTTTT	CASSRVPSRAGELFF
TRBV24-1	TRBJ1-1	TRBD1	many	TGTGCCACCAGTCCGTCACCGGGACAGGGGGGCACTGAAGCTTTCTTT	CATSPSPGQGGTEAFF
TRBV3-1	TRBJ2-3	.	few	TGTGCCAGCAGCCAAGTGTCGGGCACAGATACGCAGTATTTT	CASSQVSGTDTQYF
TRBV20-1	TRBJ2-3	TRBD2	many	TGCAGTGCTAGGGGAGGAGCGGGAGCCGCAGATACGCAGTATTTT	CSARGGAGAADTQYF
TRBV6-2/TRBV6-3	TRBJ2-3	.	few	TGTGCCAGCAGTTACGGTAGCGAGACAGATACGCAGTATTTT	CASSYGSETDTQYF
TRBV4-1	TRBJ1-5	.	many	TGCGCCAGCAGCCAAGTATCGGCGCTACCCACTATTCTCAGAGGTCAGCCCCAGCATTTT	CASSQVSALPTILRGQPQHF